The rows below give T cell receptor beta chains drawn from one sample of a study of control samples from healthy donors and cancer patients. Using immunoSEQ multiplex PCR, the repertoire was profiled, and TCRdb retains in-frame clones only, with some absent. The sample has some 150,000 clones, around 94% seen once. The specimen was PBMCs. These receptors were collected from a man aged 60 to 75 with colorectal cancer. Each CDR3 is given with its conserved first and last residue. A D gene is named only where the DNA matches it firmly. A row's size may be missing; if present it is once, few, many or a size class.

TRBD1	TRBV9	TRBJ2-3	-	TGTGCCAGCAGCGTAGAGGGACAGGGCAGCACAGATACGCAGTATTTT	CASSVEGQGSTDTQYF
-	TRBV5-1	TRBJ2-5	-	TGCGCCAGCAGTCTAGAGGGGGGACTTTTACAAGAGACCCAGTACTTC	CASSLEGGLLQETQYF
TRBD1	TRBV6-5	TRBJ1-1	-	TGTGCCAGCAGATGGGACAGGGACACTGAAGCTTTCTTT	CASRWDRDTEAFF
-	TRBV7-9	TRBJ1-2	-	TGTGCCAGCAGCTTTCAGGGTGGCTACACCTTC	CASSFQGGYTF
TRBD2	TRBV7-2	TRBJ2-3	once	TGTGCCAGCAGCTTAGAGGTTAGCGGGGGCGATCGTACAGATACGCAGTATTTT	CASSLEVSGGDRTDTQYF
-	TRBV28	TRBJ2-1	-	TGTGCCAGCAGTGTCGACAGCTACAATGAGCAGTTCTTC	CASSVDSYNEQFF
-	TRBV7-2	TRBJ1-1	-	TGTGCCAGCAGCTTACGAAGCGCTAACACTGAAGCTTTCTTT	CASSLRSANTEAFF
-	TRBV10-3	TRBJ1-6	-	TGTGCCATCAGTGAGGCCCAAAACTCACCCCTCCACTTT	CAISEAQNSPLHF
-	TRBV19	TRBJ1-2	once	TGTGCCAGTACCCCTACGACGGTGTTCTATGGCTACACCTTC	CASTPTTVFYGYTF
-	TRBV10-3	TRBJ2-7	-	TGTGCCATCAGTGAGTCGGGAGGGGGCGAGCAGTACTTC	CAISESGGGEQYF
TRBD2	TRBV4-1	TRBJ2-3	-	TGCGCCAGCAGCCACCGACTAGCCTCCCTGTATACGCAGTATTTT	CASSHRLASLYTQYF
TRBD1	TRBV24-1	TRBJ1-1	-	TGTGCCACCAGTGATCCCTGGTGGGTCGAGGGGGCTACGGACACTGAAGCTTTCTTT	CATSDPWWVEGATDTEAFF
-	TRBV19	TRBJ2-5	-	TGTGCCACCGGGGGAAGGGGGCGGGAGACCCAGTACTTC	CATGGRGRETQYF
-	TRBV28	TRBJ1-2	-	TGTGCCAGCAGTTTAGGCGATGGCTACACCTTC	CASSLGDGYTF
TRBD1	TRBV14	TRBJ2-5	-	TGTGCCAGCAGTTCCCCGGGACAGGGAATTAGCCTACGTCGGGGGACTCACGAGACCCAGTACTTC	CASSSPGQGISLRRGTHETQYF
-	TRBV27	TRBJ2-7	-	TGTGCCAGCAGTTTATCGGGCAGTTACCGTCGAAGATCCTACGAGCAGTACTTC	CASSLSGSYRRRSYEQYF
-	TRBV3-1/TRBV3-2	TRBJ2-1	-	TGTGCCAGCAGCCTTAATGCGGGTTTCGACAATGAGCAGTTCTTC	CASSLNAGFDNEQFF
-	TRBV6-4	TRBJ2-3	-	TGTGCCAGCAGTGACGGTACCGCAGATACGCAGTATTTT	CASSDGTADTQYF
-	TRBV4-3	TRBJ1-1	-	TGCGCCAGTCGCGGAGACACTGAAGCTTTCTTT	CASRGDTEAFF
-	TRBV12-3/TRBV12-4	TRBJ1-1	-	TGTGCCAGCAGTTCCGGGGGAGGGGCTTTCTTT	CASSSGGGAFF
-	TRBV7-6	TRBJ2-2	-	TGTGCCAGCAGCTTTGGAGGGGGAAACACCGGGGAGCTGTTTTTT	CASSFGGGNTGELFF
-	TRBV5-6	TRBJ1-4	-	TGTGCCAGCAGCTGGGGACTGAGAACTAATGAAAAACTGTTTTTT	CASSWGLRTNEKLFF
TRBD1	TRBV7-9	TRBJ1-2	-	TGTGCCAGCAGCTCTAGGGCGACAGGGGGAGGCTATGGCTACACCTTC	CASSSRATGGGYGYTF
TRBD1	TRBV7-9	TRBJ2-5	-	TGTGCCAGCAGCCCTCGGTCTAACGACAGGGGAGGAGAGACCCAGTACTTC	CASSPRSNDRGGETQYF
-	TRBV6-5	TRBJ1-1	once	TGTGCCAGCAGGCTCCCGGGGAAGAACACTGAAGCTTTCTTT	CASRLPGKNTEAFF
-	TRBV28	TRBJ2-4	-	TGTGCCAGCAGTCCACCCAGGGGAGGTAAAAACATTCAGTACTTC	CASSPPRGGKNIQYF
TRBD1	TRBV19	TRBJ1-2	-	TGTGCCAGTAGAACAGGGGGCTATGGCTACACCTTC	CASRTGGYGYTF
-	TRBV12-3/TRBV12-4	TRBJ1-1	-	TGTGCCAGCAGAGGACAGCCGAACACTGAAGCTTTCTTT	CASRGQPNTEAFF
-	TRBV29-1	TRBJ2-7	-	TGCAGCGTTGAAAGCCAGGTTGGCCTGGGAACTTACGAGCAGTACTTC	CSVESQVGLGTYEQYF
TRBD1	TRBV11-2	TRBJ1-3	many	TGTGCCAGCAACTCAGTTACAGGGGGCGCTCCCCCCATATATTTT	CASNSVTGGAPPIYF
-	TRBV9	TRBJ2-4	-	TGTGCCAGCAGCCCCAACACACTAGGAGCCAAAAACATTCAGTACTTC	CASSPNTLGAKNIQYF
TRBD2	TRBV3-1/TRBV3-2	TRBJ2-2	once	TGTGCGACCGGGGGGGCGAGGACCGGGGAGCTGTTTTTT	CATGGARTGELFF
-	TRBV19	TRBJ1-2	-	TGTGCCAGTTCCGACGGTGAGCCCTATGGCTACACCTTC	CASSDGEPYGYTF
-	TRBV7-7	TRBJ2-5	once	TGTGCCAGCAGCTTAAATCTAGGGGTAGAGACCCAGTACTTC	CASSLNLGVETQYF
-	TRBV5-6	TRBJ2-2	-	TGTGCCAGCAGCTCGGCTACCGGGGAGCTGTTTTTT	CASSSATGELFF
-	TRBV2	TRBJ1-2	-	TGTGCCAGCAGTGGCCAGGACTATGGCTACACCTTC	CASSGQDYGYTF
-	TRBV11-2	TRBJ2-2	-	TGTGCCAGCAGCGTCTCTGAACCCGGGGAGCTGTTTTTT	CASSVSEPGELFF
-	TRBV27	TRBJ1-6	-	TGTGCCAGCACTCCTACGGGACGGCCGCTTGTTAATTCACCCCTCCACTTT	CASTPTGRPLVNSPLHF
-	TRBV30	TRBJ1-3	-	TGTGCCTGGAGCGTGGCTGGAAACACCATGTATTTT	CAWSVAGNTMYF
TRBD2	TRBV7-9	TRBJ2-1	once	TGTGCCAGCAGCCCAAGCGGGGGAATCTCCTACAATGAGCAGTTCTTC	CASSPSGGISYNEQFF
-	TRBV3-1/TRBV3-2	TRBJ2-3	-	TGTGCCAGCAGCCAAGACTTATTTGCGCAGTATTTT	CASSQDLFAQYF